This TCR beta chain was retrieved from a study of cytomegalovirus exposure and HLA in healthy donors. The CDR3 runs 16 residues. The germline V gene encodes CDR1 MNHEY and CDR2 SMNVEV (reference sequence). With 4 bases removed from V and 0 bases from J, the gap between germline ends came to 14 bases. Researchers ran the PCR with 60 Vbeta and 13 Jbeta primers. Profiled with immunoSEQ multiplex PCR; TCRdb holds only in-frame clones, not every one. In the table there are under 200,000 clones, 70% to 80% of which are singletons. Input material: PBMCs. J is TRBJ2-3 and V is TRBV27; TRBD1 is a possible D gene (6 bases). This sequence was found in a man in his 60s in good health and CMV-seronegative. CDR3 amino acids: CASSSGQLTSTDTQYF. DNA for the CDR3: TGTGCCAGCAGTTCCGGACAGCTCACTAGCACAGATACGCAGTATTTT.